This TCR beta chain was documented in a study of blood T cell repertoires in COVID-19 (dated by TCRdb to the early 2020s). Turning to the overall study: Samples from collaborators originated in the United States, Italy and Spain and spanned both the acute and convalescent phases of COVID-19. The prospective study material was composed of cDNA or gDNA derived from T cells, B-cell-depleted T cells, or PBMCs. The dataset comprised deeply sampled blood TCRbeta repertoires from subjects exposed to, actively infected with, or recovered from COVID-19. The repertoires were made available in a free public database intended to serve as a resource for research on the immune response to SARS-CoV-2. Samples came from the ongoing ImmuneRACE study (first 160 participants) plus 1,254 subjects from 6 global collaborators. Sample metadata almost always included a de-identified subject ID, COVID-19 status, age in years and sex. Where HLA class I and class II types were available, the types were taken from metadata supplied by the sample provider, not from assay-based typing.

Each collaborating institution followed its own protocols to collect whole blood in K2EDTA tubes. For TCRbeta analysis, collaborators shipped samples in one of three forms: frozen whole blood, isolated PBMCs, or DNA extracted from either of those sample types. On this clone: It has no known antigen specificity. Base-call qualities are not available, and no considerably larger clone is one nucleotide away.

Points the paper makes about the study in general: Clinical and demographic metadata were provided uncurated, with the amount varying by source and participant.

The immunoSEQ Assay, a bias-controlled multiplex PCR, was used to amplify TCRbeta CDR3 regions from genomic DNA. In the source study's methods: Nucleated cell counts per sample were estimated from amplification of reference gene primers within the assay. To quantify the absolute abundance of each unique TCRbeta CDR3 rearrangement, sequence reads were collapsed and filtered. Productive Simpson clonality was computed per sample as the square root of Simpson's diversity index over productive rearrangements. TCRdb took this table from immuneACCESS and kept in-frame rearrangements with V and J called. Such tables lack part of the clones; where checked against another copy, unresolved V genes explain under half of the gap, and the rest is unexplained. The V and J calls and clone size are taken from that table; D and trimming were inferred from the DNA. The sample contains 130,000 or so clones, 84% of them found a single time. The ten most abundant clones make up around 13% of the sample.

V lost 0 bases and J lost 7 bases; the stretch between them is 10 bases long. Inclusive of the bounding cysteine and phenylalanine, the CDR3 is 15 residues long. CDR3 DNA only is kept here, 45 bases in frame from base 1. From the germline V gene (reference sequence), CDR1 is LNHNV and CDR2 is YYDKDF. Rearrangement joined TRBV15 to TRBJ1-6; the D gene is not confidently resolved. Sequenced sample: peripheral blood. This receptor was identified in a human donor in a cohort sampled during active COVID-19. The CDR3: CATSRDPLGNSPLHF. The DNA is as follows: TGTGCCACCAGCAGAGATCCTCTGGGCAATTCACCCCTCCACTTT.